Shown below are 19 T cell receptor beta chains from a single sample sequenced in a study of CD4+ T cells in melanoma (dated by TCRdb to between 2021 and 2023). The library was built by means of the immunoSEQ multiplex PCR assay. In TCRdb, the immuneACCESS table is reduced to in-frame sequences with V and J assigned. These tables do not hold every clone; where another copy was compared, an unresolved V gene accounts for under half, and the others remain unexplained. The sample table shows around 15,000 clones, and 62% are seen once. The ten largest account for roughly 13% of the sample. The sample was cells from a culture (not recorded whether cultured in vitro). The receptors shown here come from a human donor with melanoma.

This clone has only a few counts. The chain has TRBV9 and TRBJ2-2; weak D call: TRBD1 (6 bases). Germline V gene data show CDR1 as SGDLS and CDR2 as YYNGEE. V shed 2 bases and J shed 3 bases, with 17 bases lying between them. The CDR3 totals 17 residues. Written as DNA, the CDR3 is TGTGCCAGCAGCGTGTCATTTATGGCAGGGGACACCGGGGAGCTGTTTTTT. The encoded protein is CASSVSFMAGDTGELFF.

The chain couples TRBV18 to TRBJ2-1, with 9 positions matching TRBD1. The ends lost 3 bases at V and 3 bases at J; junction bases unmatched: 6. The CDR3 loop spans 16 amino acids. Germline V gene sequence: CDR1 KGHSH, CDR2 LQKENI. In DNA form, the CDR3 reads TGTGCCAGCTCACCCCCGGGACAGGGAATCTACAATGAGCAGTTCTTC. It codes for CASSPPGQGIYNEQFF.

The J gene is TRBJ2-5, the V gene TRBV30, with a tentative D call TRBD1 (6 bases). The germline V gene encodes CDR1 GTSNPN and CDR2 SVGIG (reference sequence). CDR3 length equals 12 residues. Trimming stripped 3 bases from V and 5 bases from J, with 10 bases between. In nucleotides, the CDR3 is TGTGCCTGGAGCCAGCAGGGGGAGACCCAGTACTTC. This sequence encodes CAWSQQGETQYF. Complete variable domain (other parts from reference TRBV30 and TRBJ2-5): SQTIHQWPATLVQPVGSPLSLECTVEGTSNPNLYWYRQAAGRGLQLLFYSVGIGQISSEVPQNLSASRPQDRQFILSSKKLLLSDSGFYLCAWSQQGETQYFGPGTRLLVL.

This chain connects TRBV19 to TRBJ1-2; D may be TRBD1 (5 bases). Germline CDR1 and CDR2: LNHDA and SQIVND (reference sequence). The CDR3 is 15 amino acids. Trimming cost V 2 bases and J 4 bases, with 14 bases left between them. In nucleotides, the CDR3 is TGTGCCAGTAGTATAAACAGGTCTGTGGGCTATGGCTACACCTTC. Translated, it gives CASSINRSVGYGYTF.

The chain recombines TRBV19 with TRBJ1-5; no definite D call. With 5 bases removed from V and 0 bases from J, the gap between germline ends came to 14 bases. The CDR3 loop spans 16 amino acids. Germline V CDR1 and CDR2: LNHDA, SQIVND (reference sequence). The CDR3 region is CASSPLDLNSNQPQHF. The CDR3 DNA reads TGTGCCAGTAGTCCGTTGGACCTCAATAGCAATCAGCCCCAGCATTTT.

The J gene is TRBJ1-4, the V gene TRBV5-1; no clear D gene. V was clipped by 5 bases and J by 3 bases, with 8 bases between them. This CDR3 comprises 13 residues. CDR1 and CDR2 (germline): SGHRS, YFSETQ. The CDR3 DNA sequence: TGCGCCAGCAGGTGGGGTGCTAATGAAAAACTGTTTTTT. This gives the protein CASRWGANEKLFF.

This clone was counted between two and nine times. The chain employs TRBV30 and TRBJ2-7, with TRBD1 matching 8 bases. V lost 2 bases and J lost 0; bases outside the gene matches: 3. Germline lookup yields CDR1 GTSNPN and CDR2 SVGIG (reference sequence). The CDR3 has 14 amino acids. In DNA form, the CDR3 reads TGTGCCTGGAGTCGACAGGGGATCTCCTACGAGCAGTACTTC. It is translated as CAWSRQGISYEQYF.

The gene calls are TRBV30 and TRBJ1-1, with a tentative D call TRBD1 (6 bases). V gave up 0 bases and J gave up 2 bases, with 10 bases separating them. The CDR3 length is 14 residues. CDR1 is GTSNPN, CDR2 SVGIG, per germline (reference sequence). In nucleotides, the CDR3 is TGTGCCTGGAGTGTGGGGGCGGATAACACTGAAGCTTTCTTT. It is translated as CAWSVGADNTEAFF.

V and J are TRBV27 and TRBJ1-1, with D uncertain. CDR1 and CDR2 from the germline V gene are MNHEY and SMNVEV (reference sequence). The germline V and J ends were trimmed by 4 bases and 8 bases, with 11 bases remaining between them. The CDR3 length is 12 residues. This chain's CDR3 is CASSSRRREAFF. CDR3 nucleotides: TGTGCCAGCAGTTCTCGTAGGCGGGAAGCTTTCTTT.

The rearrangement joins TRBV2 to TRBJ2-7; D may be TRBD2 (7 bases). V lost 7 bases to trimming and J lost 2 bases, with 12 bases between them. This CDR3 is 13 amino acids long. Germline loops: CDR1 SNHLY, CDR2 FYNNEI. CDR3 sequence: CASTGGLTYEQYF. The CDR3 nucleotides read TGTGCCAGCACGGGGGGCCTAACCTACGAGCAGTACTTC.

The chain is built from TRBV6-5 and TRBJ1-5; TRBD1 matches 8 bases. The CDR3 has 13 residues. CDR1 and CDR2 (germline): MNHEY, SVGAGI. After removal of 5 bases from V and 6 bases from J, the junction contained 3 bases not matched to a gene. The CDR3 loop reads CASSTGGGQPQHF. The CDR3 DNA is TGTGCCAGCAGTACAGGGGGAGGTCAGCCCCAGCATTTT.

As to this clone: The junction differs from germline at one of its ends, possibly a read error. In the same sample, other DNA sequences code for this CDR3. This chain uses TRBV29-1 with TRBJ1-4, with D possibly being TRBD1 (5 bases). In germline, CDR1 is SQVTM, CDR2 ANQGSEA. The CDR3 has 14 residues. The CDR3 reads CSAAAAGRNEKLFF. For the CDR3, the DNA is TGCAGCGCTGCGGCGGCAGGGCGTAATGAAAAGCTGTTTTTT. Based on the CDR3 plus reference TRBV29-1 and TRBJ1-4, the full variable domain is SAVISQKPSRDICQRGTSLTIQCQVDSQVTMMFWYRQQPGQSLTLIATANQGSEATYESGFVIDKFPISRPNLTFSTLTVSNMSPEDSSIYLCSAAAAGRNEKLFFGSGTQLSVL.

This clone turned up a few times. The V call is TRBV27, the J call TRBJ1-6, with D perhaps matching TRBD1 (6 bases). The CDR3 has 13 residues. The V end was cut by 6 bases, the J end by 10 bases, with 13 bases between. Germline assignment: CDR1 MNHEY and CDR2 SMNVEV (reference sequence). The CDR3 sequence is CASRGARGSPLHF. The CDR3, as DNA: TGTGCCAGCAGGGGGGCTCGGGGGTCACCCCTCCACTTT.

V is TRBV4-2 and J is TRBJ1-2; D might be TRBD1 (5 bases). Trimming pared 4 bases from V and 4 bases from J, leaving 10 bases between. Germline V gives CDR1 LGHNA, CDR2 YNFKEQ. The CDR3 sequence is 13 residues long. The CDR3 region is CASSRQGIYGYTF. The CDR3 nucleotides are TGTGCCAGCAGCCGGCAGGGAATCTATGGCTACACCTTC.

The chain uses TRBV6-1 and TRBJ2-4; no firm D call. Germline V CDR1 and CDR2: MNHNS, SASEGT. The CDR3 is made up of 16 amino acids. Trimming removed 2 bases at V and 0 bases at J, with 11 bases between. The CDR3 DNA is TGTGCCAGCAGTGAACAGGTCTCCCTAGCCAAAAACATTCAGTACTTC. This gives the protein CASSEQVSLAKNIQYF.

The chain uses TRBV5-1 and TRBJ2-5, with D possibly being TRBD1 (6 bases). Trimming shortened V by 0 bases and J by 13 bases, and 25 bases separated the two germline ends. The CDR3 consists of 16 residues. Germline CDR1 is SGHRS and CDR2 is YFSETQ. The CDR3 DNA is TGCGCCAGCAGCTTGGCATCAGGGGTTGCCCTCTCCCCCCTGTACTTC. It yields the protein CASSLASGVALSPLYF.

This chain joins TRBV11-2 and TRBJ2-4, with D possibly matching TRBD2 (7 bases). There are 18 residues in the CDR3. CDR1 is SGHAT and CDR2 is FQNNGV in the germline V gene. Trimming stripped 5 bases from V and 2 bases from J, with 22 bases between. The CDR3: CASSPRRGTGGPKNIQYF. CDR3 coding DNA: TGTGCCAGCAGCCCACGGCGGGGAACGGGGGGCCCCAAAAACATTCAGTACTTC. Full variable domain (outside the CDR3, taken from reference TRBV11-2 and TRBJ2-4): EAGVAQSPRYKIIEKRQSVAFWCNPISGHATLYWYQQILGQGPKLLIQFQNNGVVDDSQLPKDRFSAERLKGVDSTLKIQPAKLEDSAVYLCASSPRRGTGGPKNIQYFGAGTRLSVL.

The chain joins TRBV6-6 to TRBJ2-7; 8 bases match TRBD1. This CDR3 region has 14 residues. Germline V gene sequence: CDR1 MNHNY, CDR2 SVGAGI (reference sequence). V lost 2 bases to trimming and J lost 3 bases; unmatched junction nucleotides: 3. The CDR3 DNA follows: TGTGCCAGCAGTTACGGCAGGGGGCTCTACGAGCAGTACTTC. Amino acid sequence: CASSYGRGLYEQYF.

This clone was counted between two and nine times. The chain couples TRBV4-2 to TRBJ1-5; TRBD1 agrees at 7 bases. This CDR3 region has 20 residues. Looked up from germline, CDR1 is LGHNA and CDR2 is YNFKEQ. V was pared by 0 bases and J by 2 bases, with 16 bases of the junction left unmatched. The CDR3 spells CASSQENGTAKIRGNQPQHF. In nucleotides, the CDR3 is TGTGCCAGCAGCCAAGAAAACGGGACAGCTAAAATTCGGGGCAATCAGCCCCAGCATTTT.